This T cell receptor (beta chain) was obtained from a study of blood T cell repertoires in COVID-19. Study-level background: Material from acute and convalescent COVID-19 was sourced from the United States, Italy and Spain. PBMCs, B-cell-depleted T cells, or T cells were the source of the cDNA or gDNA that made up the material.

The authors' processing: Amplification with reference gene primers provided the estimates of nucleated cell counts. Data came from immunoSEQ multiplex PCR; TCRdb stores just in-frame clones and leaves some out. Clonal size and the V and J genes are those of that table, whereas D and trimming came from the DNA. The repertoire has roughly 35,000 clones, approximately 80% of them found once; the top ten carry 31%. The CDR3 is 13 amino acids. The germline gives CDR1 LGHNA, CDR2 YSLEER. For this clone: One junction end disagrees with the germline gene, perhaps due to a read error.

The chain couples TRBV4-3 to TRBJ1-2, with 9 bases aligning to TRBD1. The sequenced sample consisted of peripheral blood. This TCR was recovered from an older man with acute or convalescent COVID-19. CDR3 coding DNA: TGCGCCAGCAGCCAAGGACAGGGGGTTGTGGGTGCCTTC. Protein sequence: CASSQGQGVVGAF.